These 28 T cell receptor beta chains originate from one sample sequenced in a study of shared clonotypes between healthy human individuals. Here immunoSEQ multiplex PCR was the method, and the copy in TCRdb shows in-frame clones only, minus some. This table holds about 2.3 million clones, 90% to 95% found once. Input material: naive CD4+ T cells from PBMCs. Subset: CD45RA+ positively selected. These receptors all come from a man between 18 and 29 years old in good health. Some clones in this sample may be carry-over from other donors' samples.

CDR3 DNA: TGTGCCAGCAGCGACCGGGACTCCGGACGCTACGAGCAGTACTTC. Protein product: CASSDRDSGRYEQYF. The genes are TRBV9 and TRBJ2-7; a weak D match, TRBD2 (6 bases). This CDR3 has 15 residues. Germline V lookup: CDR1 SGDLS, CDR2 YYNGEE. The V end lost 3 bases, the J end lost 3 bases, and 16 bases lay between the germline ends.

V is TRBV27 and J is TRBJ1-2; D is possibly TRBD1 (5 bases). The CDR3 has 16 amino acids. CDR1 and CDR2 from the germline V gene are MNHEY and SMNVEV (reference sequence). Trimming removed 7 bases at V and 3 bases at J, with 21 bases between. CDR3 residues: CASTRHGSTGHYGYTF. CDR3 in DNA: TGTGCCAGCACCCGGCATGGCAGCACGGGACACTATGGCTACACCTTC.

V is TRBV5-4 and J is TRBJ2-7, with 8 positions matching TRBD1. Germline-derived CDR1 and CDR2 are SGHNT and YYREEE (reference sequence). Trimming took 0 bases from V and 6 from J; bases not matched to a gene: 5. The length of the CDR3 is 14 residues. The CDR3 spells CASSLVGRGLEQYF. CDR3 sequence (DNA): TGTGCCAGCAGCTTGGTCGGCAGGGGGCTCGAGCAGTACTTC. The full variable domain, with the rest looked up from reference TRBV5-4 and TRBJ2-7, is ETGVTQSPTHLIKTRGQQVTLRCSSQSGHNTVSWYQQALGQGPQFIFQYYREEENGRGNFPPRFSGLQFPNYSSELNVNALELDDSALYLCASSLVGRGLEQYFGPGTRLTVT.

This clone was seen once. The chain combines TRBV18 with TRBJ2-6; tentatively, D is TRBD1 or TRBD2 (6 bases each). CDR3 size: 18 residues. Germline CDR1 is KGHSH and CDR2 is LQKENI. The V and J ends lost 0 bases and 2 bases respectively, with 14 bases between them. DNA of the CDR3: TGTGCCAGCTCACCACCGGGGGGCTTCGGTGCTGGGGCCAACGTCCTGACTTTC. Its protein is CASSPPGGFGAGANVLTF. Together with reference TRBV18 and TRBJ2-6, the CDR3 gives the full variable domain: NAGVMQNPRHLVRRRGQEARLRCSPMKGHSHVYWYRQLPEEGLKFMVYLQKENIIDESGMPKERFSAEFPKEGPSILRIQQVVRGDSAAYFCASSPPGGFGAGANVLTFGAGSRLTVL.

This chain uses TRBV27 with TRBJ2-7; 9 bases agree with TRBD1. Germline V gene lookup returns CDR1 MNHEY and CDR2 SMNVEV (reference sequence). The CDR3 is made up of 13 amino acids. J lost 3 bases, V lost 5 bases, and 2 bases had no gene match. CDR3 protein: CASSGTGRYEQYF. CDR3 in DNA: TGTGCCAGCAGTGGGACAGGGCGCTACGAGCAGTACTTC.

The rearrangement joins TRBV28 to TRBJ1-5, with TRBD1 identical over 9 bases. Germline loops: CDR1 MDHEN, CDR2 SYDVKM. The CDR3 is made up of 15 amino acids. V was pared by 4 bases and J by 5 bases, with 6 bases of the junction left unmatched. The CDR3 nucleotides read TGTGCCAGCAGTTGGGGGACAGGGTTCTATCAGCCCCAGCATTTT. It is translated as CASSWGTGFYQPQHF.

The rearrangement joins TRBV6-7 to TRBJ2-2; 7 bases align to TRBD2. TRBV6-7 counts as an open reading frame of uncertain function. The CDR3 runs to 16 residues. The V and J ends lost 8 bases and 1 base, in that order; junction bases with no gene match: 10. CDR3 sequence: CASLPGGRGNTGELFF. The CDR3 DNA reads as TGTGCCAGCCTTCCCGGGGGGAGGGGGAACACCGGGGAGCTGTTTTTT.

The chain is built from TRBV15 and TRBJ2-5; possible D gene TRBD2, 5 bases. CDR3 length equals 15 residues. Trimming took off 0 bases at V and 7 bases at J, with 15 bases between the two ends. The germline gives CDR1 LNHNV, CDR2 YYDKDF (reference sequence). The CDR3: CATSRESRGGGTQYF. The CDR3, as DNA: TGTGCCACCAGCAGAGAAAGCCGAGGAGGTGGGACCCAGTACTTC.

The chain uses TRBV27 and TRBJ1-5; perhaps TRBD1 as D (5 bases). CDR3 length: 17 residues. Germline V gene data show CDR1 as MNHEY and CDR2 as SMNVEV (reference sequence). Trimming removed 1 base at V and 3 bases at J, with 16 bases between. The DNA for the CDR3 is TGTGCCAGCAGTTTATTGGGCCGACAGAGGAACAATCAGCCCCAGCATTTT. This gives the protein CASSLLGRQRNNQPQHF.

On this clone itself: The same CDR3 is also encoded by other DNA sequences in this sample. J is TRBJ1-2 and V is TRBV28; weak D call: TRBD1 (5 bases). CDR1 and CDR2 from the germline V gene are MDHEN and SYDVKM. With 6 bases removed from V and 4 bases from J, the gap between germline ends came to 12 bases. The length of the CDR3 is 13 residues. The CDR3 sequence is CASSFGGSYGYTF. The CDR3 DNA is TGTGCCAGCAGCTTCGGGGGATCCTATGGCTACACCTTC.

CDR3 sequence: CSGDRTGHNEQFF. In nucleotides, the CDR3 is TGCAGCGGTGACCGGACAGGTCACAATGAGCAGTTCTTC. The chain links TRBV29-1 to TRBJ2-1; 7 positions agree with TRBD1. Germline V gene lookup returns CDR1 SQVTM and CDR2 ANQGSEA. The trim removed 7 bases at V and 5 bases at J, leaving 8 bases unmatched. The CDR3 runs 13 residues.

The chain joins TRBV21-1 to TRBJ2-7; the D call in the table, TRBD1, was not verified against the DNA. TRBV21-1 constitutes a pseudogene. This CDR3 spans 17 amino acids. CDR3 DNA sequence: TGTGCCAGCAGCGATTCAGGCAGGGGCTCGACCTCCTACGAGCAGTACTTC. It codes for CASSDSGRGSTSYEQYF.

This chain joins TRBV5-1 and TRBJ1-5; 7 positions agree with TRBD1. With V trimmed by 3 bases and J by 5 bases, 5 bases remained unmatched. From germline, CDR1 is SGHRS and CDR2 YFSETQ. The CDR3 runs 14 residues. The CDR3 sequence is CASSYGTEDQPQHF. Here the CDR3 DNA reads TGCGCCAGCAGCTACGGGACAGAAGATCAGCCCCAGCATTTT.

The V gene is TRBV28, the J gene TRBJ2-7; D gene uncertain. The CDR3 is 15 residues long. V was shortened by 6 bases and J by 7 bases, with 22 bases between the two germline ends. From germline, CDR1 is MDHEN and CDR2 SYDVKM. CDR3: CASSLDRVYGSEQYF. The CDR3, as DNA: TGTGCCAGCAGCCTAGATCGGGTATATGGTTCGGAGCAGTACTTC.

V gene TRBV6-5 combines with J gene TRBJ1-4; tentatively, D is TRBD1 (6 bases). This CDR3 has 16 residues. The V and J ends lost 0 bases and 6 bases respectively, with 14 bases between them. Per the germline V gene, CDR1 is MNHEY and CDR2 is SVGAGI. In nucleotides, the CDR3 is TGTGCCAGCAGTTACTCGGGGGGCAGGACCTATGAAAAACTGTTTTTT. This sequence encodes CASSYSGGRTYEKLFF.

The CDR3 region is CASSPRAGVSTQYF. Written as DNA, the CDR3 is TGTGCCAGCAGCCCCAGAGCGGGGGTTAGTACGCAGTATTTT. The V gene is TRBV14, the J gene TRBJ2-3, with 8 nucleotides matching TRBD2. The CDR3 contains 14 residues. Germline V gives CDR1 SGHDN, CDR2 FVKESK. Losses at the gene ends were 4 bases for V and 8 bases for J; bases not matched to a gene: 8.

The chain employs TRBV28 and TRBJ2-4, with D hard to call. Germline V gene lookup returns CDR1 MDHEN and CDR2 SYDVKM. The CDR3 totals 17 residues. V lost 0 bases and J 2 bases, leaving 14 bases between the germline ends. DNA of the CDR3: TGTGCCAGCAGTTTATGGGACGCGGCACGCACCAAAAACATTCAGTACTTC. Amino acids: CASSLWDAARTKNIQYF.

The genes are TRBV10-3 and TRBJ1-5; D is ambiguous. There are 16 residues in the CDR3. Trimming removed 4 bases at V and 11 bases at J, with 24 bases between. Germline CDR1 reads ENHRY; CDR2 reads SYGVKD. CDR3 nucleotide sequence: TGTGCCATCAGTGTCGGGGAAGGGTCTGGATCAAGGGCCCAGCATTTT. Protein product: CAISVGEGSGSRAQHF.

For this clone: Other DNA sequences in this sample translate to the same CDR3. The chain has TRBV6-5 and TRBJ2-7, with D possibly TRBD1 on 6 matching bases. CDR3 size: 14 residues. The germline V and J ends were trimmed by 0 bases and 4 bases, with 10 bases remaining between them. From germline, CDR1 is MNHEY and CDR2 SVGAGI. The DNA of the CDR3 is TGTGCCAGCAGTTACTCAGGACAGAGTTACGAGCAGTACTTC. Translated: CASSYSGQSYEQYF.

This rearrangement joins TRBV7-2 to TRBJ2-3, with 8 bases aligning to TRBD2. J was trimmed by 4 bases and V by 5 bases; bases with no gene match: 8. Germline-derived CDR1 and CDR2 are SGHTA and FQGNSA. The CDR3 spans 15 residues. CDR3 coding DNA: TGTGCCAGCAGCCTGTTTAGCGGGACGGCAGATACGCAGTATTTT. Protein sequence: CASSLFSGTADTQYF.

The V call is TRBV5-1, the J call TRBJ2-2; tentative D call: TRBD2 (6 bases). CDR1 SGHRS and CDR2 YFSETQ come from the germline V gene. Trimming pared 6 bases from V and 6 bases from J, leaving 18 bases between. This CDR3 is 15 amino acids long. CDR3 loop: CASKAGGSVAGELFF. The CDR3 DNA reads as TGCGCCAGCAAGGCCGGAGGGAGTGTCGCCGGGGAGCTGTTTTTT.

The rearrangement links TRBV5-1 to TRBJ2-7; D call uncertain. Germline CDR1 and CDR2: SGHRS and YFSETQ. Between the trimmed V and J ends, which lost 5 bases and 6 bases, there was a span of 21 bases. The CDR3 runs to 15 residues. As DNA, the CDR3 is TGCGCCAGCAGAGTCCAGCCTGGGGATCCTCCCGAGCAGTACTTC. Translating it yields CASRVQPGDPPEQYF.

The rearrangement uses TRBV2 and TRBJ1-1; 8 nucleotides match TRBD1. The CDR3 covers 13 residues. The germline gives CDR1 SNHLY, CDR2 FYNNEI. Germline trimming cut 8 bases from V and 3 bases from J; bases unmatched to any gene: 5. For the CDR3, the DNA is TGTGCCAGCGGGACAGGAGGAGACACTGAAGCTTTCTTT. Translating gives CASGTGGDTEAFF.

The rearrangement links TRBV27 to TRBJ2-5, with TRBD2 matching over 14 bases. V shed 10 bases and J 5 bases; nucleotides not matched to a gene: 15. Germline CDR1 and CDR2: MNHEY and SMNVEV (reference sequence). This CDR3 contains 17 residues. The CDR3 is CATSTFGTSGRYETQYF. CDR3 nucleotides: TGTGCCACAAGCACCTTCGGGACTAGCGGGAGATATGAGACCCAGTACTTC.

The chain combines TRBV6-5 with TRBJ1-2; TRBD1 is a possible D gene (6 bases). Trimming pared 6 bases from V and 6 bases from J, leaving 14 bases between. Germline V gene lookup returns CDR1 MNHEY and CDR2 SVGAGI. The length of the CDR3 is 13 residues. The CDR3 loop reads CASSRTGNHGYTF. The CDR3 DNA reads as TGTGCCAGCAGCCGAACAGGGAATCATGGCTACACCTTC.

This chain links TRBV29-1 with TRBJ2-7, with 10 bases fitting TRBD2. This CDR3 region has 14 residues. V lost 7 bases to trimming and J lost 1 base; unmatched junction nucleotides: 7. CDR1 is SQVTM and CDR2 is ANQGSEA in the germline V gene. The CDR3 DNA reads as TGCAGCGCCAGGGGACTAGCGACATCCTACGAGCAGTACTTC. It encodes CSARGLATSYEQYF.

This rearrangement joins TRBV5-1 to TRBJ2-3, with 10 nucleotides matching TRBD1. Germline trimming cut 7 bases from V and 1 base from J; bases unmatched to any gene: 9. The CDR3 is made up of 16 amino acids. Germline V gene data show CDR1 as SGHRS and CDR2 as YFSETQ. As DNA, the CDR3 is TGCGCCAGCGGGTCCGTGGGGACAGGGGGCACAGATACGCAGTATTTT. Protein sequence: CASGSVGTGGTDTQYF. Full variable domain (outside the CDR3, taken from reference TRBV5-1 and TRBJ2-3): KAGVTQTPRYLIKTRGQQVTLSCSPISGHRSVSWYQQTPGQGLQFLFEYFSETQRNKGNFPGRFSGRQFSNSRSEMNVSTLELGDSALYLCASGSVGTGGTDTQYFGPGTRLTVL.

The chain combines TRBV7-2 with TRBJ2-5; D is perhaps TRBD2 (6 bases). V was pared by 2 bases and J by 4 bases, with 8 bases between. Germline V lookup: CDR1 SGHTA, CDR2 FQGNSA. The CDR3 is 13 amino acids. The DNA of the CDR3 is TGTGCCAGCAGCTTAACCGGGGGAGAGACCCAGTACTTC. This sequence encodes CASSLTGGETQYF.